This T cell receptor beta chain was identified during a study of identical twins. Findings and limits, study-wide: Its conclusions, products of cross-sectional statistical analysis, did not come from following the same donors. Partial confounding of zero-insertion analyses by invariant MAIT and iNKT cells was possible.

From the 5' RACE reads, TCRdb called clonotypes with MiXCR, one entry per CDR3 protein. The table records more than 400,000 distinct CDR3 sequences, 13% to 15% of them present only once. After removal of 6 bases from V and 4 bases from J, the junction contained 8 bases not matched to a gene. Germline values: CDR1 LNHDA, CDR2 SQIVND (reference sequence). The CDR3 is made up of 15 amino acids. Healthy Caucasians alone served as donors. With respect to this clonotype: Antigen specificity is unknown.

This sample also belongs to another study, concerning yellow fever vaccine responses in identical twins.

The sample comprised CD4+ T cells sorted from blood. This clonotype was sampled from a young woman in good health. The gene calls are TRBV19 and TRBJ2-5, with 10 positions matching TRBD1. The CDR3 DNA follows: TGTGCCAGTAGGTTGACAGGGGGCACCGTAGAGACCCAGTACTTC. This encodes CASRLTGGTVETQYF.